A single TCR beta chain is shown here with its context. Its antigen is not identified. This sample is drawn from a study of T cell repertoires in cytomegalovirus infection. Background on the study: Epitope selection comprised recently identified HLA-C-restricted CMV epitopes and well-studied HLA-B-restricted CMV epitopes.

TCRdb re-called the reads through MiXCR, storing one row per CDR3 protein. The data contain 750,000 to 950,000 distinct CDR3 sequences, roughly 28% of them singletons. The V and J ends lost 2 bases and 0 bases, in that order; junction bases with no gene match: 5. This CDR3 is 16 amino acids long. From germline, CDR1 is MNHEY and CDR2 SVGAGI. Regarding the study as a whole: Carriers of CMV plus the relevant HLA were identified by cumulative public TCR beta family frequency.

This chain joins TRBV6-5 and TRBJ2-7; TRBD2 agrees at 9 bases. The TCR sequence derives from a human donor in good health (CMV status not recorded). Some clones in this sample may be carry-over from other donors' samples. Here the sequenced sample was cultured CD8+ T cells from PBMCs, taken from culture after CMV antigen stimulation. The CDR3 protein is CASSYGTSGFSYEQYF. The CDR3 DNA is TGTGCCAGCAGTTACGGTACTAGCGGGTTCTCCTACGAGCAGTACTTC.